This is a list of T cell receptor beta chains from one sample in a study of blood T cell repertoires in COVID-19. Assay used: immunoSEQ multiplex PCR; TCRdb lists only in-frame clones, some missing. The sample has about 160,000 clones, less than 85% seen once. Material: peripheral blood. These receptors were collected from a woman aged 80 or older with active or convalescent COVID-19. Each CDR3 is given with its conserved first and last residue. Each record gives: J gene, V gene, D gene, clone size, CDR3 DNA, CDR3 protein. A D gene is named only where the DNA matches it firmly. The size entry is marked missing in some rows and otherwise reads once, few, many or a size class.

j_gene: TRBJ2-5; v_gene: TRBV10-2; d_gene: TRBD2; abundance: NA; CDR3nt: TGCGCCAGCAGCCCGACTAGCGGGAGGGCCCGGGGGGAGACCCAGTACTTC; CDR3aa: CASSPTSGRARGETQYF
j_gene: TRBJ2-1; v_gene: TRBV5-1; d_gene: TRBD2; abundance: NA; CDR3nt: TGCGCCAGCAGCGAGGGACTAGCGGGAGTGGGCGATGAGCAGTTCTTC; CDR3aa: CASSEGLAGVGDEQFF
j_gene: TRBJ2-7; v_gene: TRBV7-4; d_gene: NA; abundance: NA; CDR3nt: TGTGCCAGCAGCGCGATAGACGAGCAGTACTTC; CDR3aa: CASSAIDEQYF
j_gene: TRBJ1-2; v_gene: TRBV6-2/TRBV6-3; d_gene: NA; abundance: few; CDR3nt: TGTGCCAGCAGTTACTCGTTCTCATTACCGGGGGAGGAGTATGGCTACACCTTC; CDR3aa: CASSYSFSLPGEEYGYTF
j_gene: TRBJ2-3; v_gene: TRBV19; d_gene: TRBD2; abundance: once; CDR3nt: TGTGCCAGTAGTCTAAATGGGGGGGGCACAGATACGCAGTATTTT; CDR3aa: CASSLNGGGTDTQYF
j_gene: TRBJ2-5; v_gene: TRBV15; d_gene: TRBD1; abundance: NA; CDR3nt: TGTGCCACCAGCACCAGCCGAACTGGACAGGGGGCATGGGAGACCCAGTACTTC; CDR3aa: CATSTSRTGQGAWETQYF
j_gene: TRBJ2-7; v_gene: TRBV6-6; d_gene: TRBD1; abundance: once; CDR3nt: TGTGCCAGCAGTTATTATCGGGACAGAAGCGAGCAGTACTTC; CDR3aa: CASSYYRDRSEQYF
j_gene: TRBJ2-1; v_gene: TRBV7-9; d_gene: TRBD1; abundance: NA; CDR3nt: TGTGCCAGCAGCTTACCCGGGACAGGGGGCTTGGGTGAGCAGTTCTTC; CDR3aa: CASSLPGTGGLGEQFF
j_gene: TRBJ2-7; v_gene: TRBV6-1; d_gene: NA; abundance: NA; CDR3nt: TGTGCCAGCAGTGAACCCAGGGGGGCCTACGAGCAGTACTTC; CDR3aa: CASSEPRGAYEQYF
j_gene: TRBJ2-7; v_gene: TRBV5-1; d_gene: NA; abundance: NA; CDR3nt: TGCGCCAGCAGCGCGCCATCCTACGAGCAGTACTTC; CDR3aa: CASSAPSYEQYF
j_gene: TRBJ1-5; v_gene: TRBV2; d_gene: NA; abundance: NA; CDR3nt: TGTGCCAGCAGTGCCCAGCAGGCCAGCAATCAGCCCCAGCATTTT; CDR3aa: CASSAQQASNQPQHF
j_gene: TRBJ1-6; v_gene: TRBV6-5; d_gene: NA; abundance: NA; CDR3nt: TGTGCCACGGCTAGCTCCTATAATTCACCCCTCCACTTT; CDR3aa: CATASSYNSPLHF
j_gene: TRBJ1-4; v_gene: TRBV6-5; d_gene: TRBD1; abundance: once; CDR3nt: TGTGCCAGCAGTCAGGACAGGGTGGGACGAAAACTGTTTTTT; CDR3aa: CASSQDRVGRKLFF
j_gene: TRBJ2-1; v_gene: TRBV9; d_gene: TRBD2; abundance: NA; CDR3nt: TGTGCCAGCAACGGTCGGCGGGAGGGCCAGGAGCAGTTCTTC; CDR3aa: CASNGRREGQEQFF
j_gene: TRBJ1-2; v_gene: TRBV19; d_gene: TRBD1; abundance: NA; CDR3nt: TGTGCCAGTAGTGCGGACAGGGGGTCCTATGGCTACACCTTC; CDR3aa: CASSADRGSYGYTF
j_gene: TRBJ1-1; v_gene: TRBV9; d_gene: TRBD1; abundance: NA; CDR3nt: TGTGCCAGCAGCCCGACCGGGACAGGGGGTACTGAAGCTTTCTTT; CDR3aa: CASSPTGTGGTEAFF
j_gene: TRBJ2-1; v_gene: TRBV7-9; d_gene: TRBD2; abundance: NA; CDR3nt: TGTGCCAGCGGAGCGGGAGGCCCAAAATCCTACAATGAGCAGTTCTTC; CDR3aa: CASGAGGPKSYNEQFF
j_gene: TRBJ2-1; v_gene: TRBV15; d_gene: TRBD1; abundance: NA; CDR3nt: TGTGCCACCAGCAGAGATCCGGGACAGGTAGTTTCTGAGCAGTTCTTC; CDR3aa: CATSRDPGQVVSEQFF
j_gene: TRBJ2-2; v_gene: TRBV24-1; d_gene: NA; abundance: once; CDR3nt: TGTGCCACCAGTGAACCCTCCCCGGGTAACACCGGGGAGCTGTTTTTT; CDR3aa: CATSEPSPGNTGELFF
j_gene: TRBJ2-3; v_gene: TRBV5-1; d_gene: NA; abundance: NA; CDR3nt: TGCGCCAGCAGCTTGACTCGCACAGATACGCAGTATTTT; CDR3aa: CASSLTRTDTQYF
j_gene: TRBJ1-1; v_gene: TRBV6-5; d_gene: NA; abundance: NA; CDR3nt: TGTGCCAGCAGTTCCCCACAGGGTTGGACTGAAGCTTTCTTT; CDR3aa: CASSSPQGWTEAFF
j_gene: TRBJ1-2; v_gene: TRBV5-4; d_gene: TRBD1; abundance: few; CDR3nt: TGTGCCAGCAGCTTACAGGGGGCGAACTATGGCTACACCTTC; CDR3aa: CASSLQGANYGYTF
j_gene: TRBJ2-7; v_gene: TRBV24-1; d_gene: NA; abundance: once; CDR3nt: TGTGCCACCAGTGAGGTCTACCTCTACGAGCAGTACTTC; CDR3aa: CATSEVYLYEQYF
j_gene: TRBJ1-4; v_gene: TRBV6-6; d_gene: NA; abundance: NA; CDR3nt: TGTGCCAGCAATCCAGGGCCCCAGAATGAAAAACTGTTTTTT; CDR3aa: CASNPGPQNEKLFF
j_gene: TRBJ1-1; v_gene: TRBV5-1; d_gene: TRBD1; abundance: NA; CDR3nt: TGCGCCAGCAGCGACCCGGGACAGGGGAACACTGAAGCTTTCTTT; CDR3aa: CASSDPGQGNTEAFF
j_gene: TRBJ2-7; v_gene: TRBV6-5; d_gene: TRBD2; abundance: NA; CDR3nt: TGTGCCAGCAGAAAGACTAGCGGGAGCCTCTACGAGCAGTACTTC; CDR3aa: CASRKTSGSLYEQYF
j_gene: TRBJ1-1; v_gene: TRBV10-2; d_gene: TRBD1; abundance: NA; CDR3nt: TGCGCCAGCAGTGTGGGACAGGGGAACACTGAAGCTTTCTTT; CDR3aa: CASSVGQGNTEAFF
j_gene: TRBJ2-7; v_gene: TRBV4-1; d_gene: TRBD1; abundance: NA; CDR3nt: TGCGCCAGCAGCCCAACCTCAAAGACAGGGCCGATGCCCTACGAGCAGTACTTC; CDR3aa: CASSPTSKTGPMPYEQYF
j_gene: TRBJ2-1; v_gene: TRBV18; d_gene: TRBD2; abundance: NA; CDR3nt: TGTGCCAGCTCACCCGCGACTAGCGGGAGGGCTGAAGAGCAGTTCTTC; CDR3aa: CASSPATSGRAEEQFF
j_gene: TRBJ1-2; v_gene: TRBV5-1; d_gene: TRBD1; abundance: few; CDR3nt: TGCGCCAGCAGCCAGGACAGGGGGTCAGGCGGCTACACCTTC; CDR3aa: CASSQDRGSGGYTF
j_gene: TRBJ2-3; v_gene: TRBV24-1; d_gene: TRBD2; abundance: NA; CDR3nt: TGTGCCACCAGTGATCCCGGACGGGGGGCAGATACGCAGTATTTT; CDR3aa: CATSDPGRGADTQYF
j_gene: TRBJ1-1; v_gene: TRBV19; d_gene: TRBD1; abundance: NA; CDR3nt: TGTGCCAGTCAGGACAGGTCAAACACTGAAGCTTTCTTT; CDR3aa: CASQDRSNTEAFF